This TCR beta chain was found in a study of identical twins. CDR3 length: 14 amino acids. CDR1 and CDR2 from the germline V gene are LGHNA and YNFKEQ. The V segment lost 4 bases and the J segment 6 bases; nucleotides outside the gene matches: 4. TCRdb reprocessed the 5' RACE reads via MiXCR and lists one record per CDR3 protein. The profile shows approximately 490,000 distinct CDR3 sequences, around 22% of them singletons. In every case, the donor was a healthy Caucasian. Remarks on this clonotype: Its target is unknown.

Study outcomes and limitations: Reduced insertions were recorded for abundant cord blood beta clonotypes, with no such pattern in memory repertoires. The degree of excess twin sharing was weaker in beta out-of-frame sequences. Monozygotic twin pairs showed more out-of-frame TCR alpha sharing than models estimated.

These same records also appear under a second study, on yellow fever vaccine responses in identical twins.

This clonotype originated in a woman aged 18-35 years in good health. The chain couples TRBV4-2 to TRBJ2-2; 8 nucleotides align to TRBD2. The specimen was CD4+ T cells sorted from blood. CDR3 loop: CASSPGGRAGELFF. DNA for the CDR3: TGTGCCAGCAGCCCGGGGGGGCGGGCCGGGGAGCTGTTTTTT.